The 21 T cell receptor beta chains below come from one sample, sequenced in a study of synovial regulatory T cells in juvenile arthritis. TCRdb's table, derived via immunoSEQ multiplex PCR, lists solely in-frame clones and lacks some. This listing includes just under 10,000 clones. The sequenced material came from Treg cells from blood. Subset described: remaining (HLA-DR-negative) circulating blood Treg cells. These receptors all stem from a donor younger than 30 with juvenile idiopathic arthritis.

J is TRBJ2-1 and V is TRBV5-1. Germline values: CDR1 SGHRS, CDR2 YFSETQ. The CDR3 runs to 15 residues. No DNA sequence was recorded. CDR3 loop: CASSLEAHSYNEQFF.

The genes are TRBV9 and TRBJ2-1; TCRdb names TRBD2, which stays unverified in the absence of DNA. Germline V lookup: CDR1 SGDLS, CDR2 YYNGEE. The CDR3 runs 16 residues. This entry has no DNA. The CDR3 loop is CASSVAGGRANNEQFF.

The CDR3 sequence is CASGPVYEQYF. This sequence joins TRBV28 and TRBJ2-7. CDR1 MDHEN and CDR2 SYDVKM come from the germline V gene. This CDR3 region has 11 residues. DNA is not on record.

The rearrangement links TRBV19 to TRBJ1-1; TCRdb returns TRBD1, unconfirmable since there is no DNA. CDR1 and CDR2 (germline): LNHDA, SQIVND (reference sequence). The CDR3 covers 16 residues. No DNA accompanies this entry. CDR3 amino acids: CASRGGRGQGLTEAFF.

The chain couples TRBV19 to TRBJ2-7; the D gene TCRdb calls, TRBD2, cannot be checked with no DNA. From germline, CDR1 is LNHDA and CDR2 SQIVND (reference sequence). The CDR3 sequence is 15 residues long. DNA was not recorded. The CDR3 here is CASTPGLAKGSEQYF.

The rearrangement links TRBV5-1 to TRBJ2-2; the TRBD2 assignment by TCRdb is unverifiable without DNA. The CDR3 totals 14 residues. The entry carries no DNA sequence. CDR1 SGHRS and CDR2 YFSETQ come from the germline V gene. The CDR3 here is CASSLALNTGELFF.

The J gene is TRBJ2-5, the V gene TRBV7-9; the TCRdb call, TRBD2, lacks DNA for checking. The CDR3 length is 13 residues. No DNA was logged. CDR1 is SEHNR, CDR2 FQNEAQ, per germline (reference sequence). The CDR3 protein is CASSLAPPGGQYF.

The rearrangement joins TRBV21-1 to TRBJ2-7; without DNA, the TCRdb call of TRBD2 cannot be checked. TRBV21-1 counts as a pseudogene. This CDR3 contains 18 residues. The coding DNA is unavailable. CDR3 sequence: CASSNGTSGRGGKYEQYF.

The chain couples TRBV19 to TRBJ2-7; TCRdb returns TRBD2, unconfirmable since there is no DNA. This CDR3 is 15 amino acids long. No DNA has been recorded. The germline V gene has CDR1 LNHDA and CDR2 SQIVND (reference sequence). The CDR3 here is CASRSAAAPSYEQYF.

The chain is built from TRBV7-9 and TRBJ1-1; with no DNA, the TCRdb D assignment of TRBD1 cannot be verified. The CDR3 has 13 amino acids. No DNA is recorded. Germline CDR1 and CDR2: SEHNR and FQNEAQ (reference sequence). CDR3 sequence reads: CASSLRQATEAFF.

The chain employs TRBV27 and TRBJ1-1. Germline values: CDR1 MNHEY, CDR2 SMNVEV (reference sequence). The CDR3 sequence is 14 residues long. No coding sequence is recorded. CDR3 amino acids: CASSSDSVRTEAFF.

This rearrangement joins TRBV7-8 to TRBJ1-4. The CDR3 totals 16 residues. No DNA appears here. Germline assignment: CDR1 SGHVS and CDR2 FQNEAQ. The CDR3 here is CASSLTIGATNEKLFF.

CDR3 sequence reads: CASSSRGLNYEQYF. The chain uses TRBV27 and TRBJ2-7; the D call from TCRdb, TRBD2, cannot be confirmed without DNA. This CDR3 has 14 residues. No coding sequence is recorded. The V gene's germline CDR1 is MNHEY and CDR2 SMNVEV (reference sequence).

The chain couples TRBV27 to TRBJ2-7; TCRdb reports TRBD1, a call that lacks DNA to check it against. This CDR3 contains 14 residues. No DNA is given. Germline loops: CDR1 MNHEY, CDR2 SMNVEV (reference sequence). The CDR3 protein is CASSRGERTYEQYF.

This rearrangement joins TRBV14 to TRBJ2-5; no DNA is available, so the TRBD2 call from TCRdb remains unchecked. Germline CDR1 reads SGHDN; CDR2 reads FVKESK. The length of the CDR3 is 15 residues. No DNA sequence was recorded. CDR3 sequence reads: CASSRLTRRQETQYF.

This clone is labeled medium-sized based on frequency. The chain carries TRBV5-4 and TRBJ2-3. CDR1 is SGHNT and CDR2 is YYREEE in the germline V gene (reference sequence). CDR3 length: 13 amino acids. No DNA accompanies this entry. The CDR3: CASSHSSRDTQYF.

V is TRBV5-1 and J is TRBJ1-1; the TCRdb D gene call, TRBD1, has no DNA to confirm it. CDR1 and CDR2 from the germline V gene are SGHRS and YFSETQ. This CDR3 is built from 13 residues. No nucleotide data were recorded. The CDR3 is CASRQRQGSEAFF.

The CDR3 reads CASSLVRSTDTQYF. The chain links TRBV6-1 to TRBJ2-3. The CDR3 length is 14 residues. No DNA appears here. CDR1 and CDR2 from the germline V gene are MNHNS and SASEGT.

The chain employs TRBV4-1 and TRBJ1-5. This CDR3 contains 16 residues. Only the protein is on record. Germline V gene sequence: CDR1 MGHRA, CDR2 YSYEKL. The CDR3 loop is CASSHRGGGGSQPQHF.

The chain couples TRBV7-9 to TRBJ1-1. Germline values: CDR1 SEHNR, CDR2 FQNEAQ (reference sequence). The CDR3 totals 12 residues. No DNA is given. The CDR3 sequence is CASSLLGSEAFF.

The chain couples TRBV19 to TRBJ2-1; TCRdb returns TRBD2, unconfirmable since there is no DNA. Germline values: CDR1 LNHDA, CDR2 SQIVND (reference sequence). The CDR3 extends over 17 amino acids. The coding DNA is unavailable. CDR3 sequence: CASSTPLAGGLYNEQFF.